What follows are 26 T cell receptor beta chains derived from one specimen sequenced in a study of Graves' ophthalmopathy and Graves' hyperthyroidism. RNA transcripts were the source from which TCR beta CDR3 regions were amplified. HTBI-primed RT-PCR formed the first round, and a multiplex PCR formed the second. TCRdb re-derived calls from the multiplex PCR reads in MiXCR, one entry per CDR3 protein. The sample has about 210,000 distinct CDR3 sequences, around 28% seen once. Input material: peripheral blood. The receptors originated from a man aged 45 to 65 with Graves' ophthalmopathy.

Many counts were recorded for this clonotype. The chain employs TRBV11-1 and TRBJ2-5, with D perhaps TRBD2 (6 bases). The V gene lost 5 bases and the J gene lost 0 bases, with 13 bases spanning the gap. Germline values: CDR1 SGHAT, CDR2 FQDESV (reference sequence). This CDR3 contains 15 residues. The CDR3 protein is CASSRDGGYQETQYF. Here the CDR3 DNA reads TGTGCCAGCAGCCGCGACGGGGGATACCAAGAGACCCAGTACTTC.

This clonotype showed up many times. The gene calls are TRBV11-2 and TRBJ1-1, with 8 bases lining up with TRBD1. CDR1 is SGHAT and CDR2 is FQNNGV in the germline V gene. The CDR3 length is 15 residues. The trim removed 6 bases at V and 1 base at J, leaving 7 bases unmatched. CDR3 coding DNA: TGTGCCAGCAGAACTCAGGGGGCGCAGAACACTGAAGCTTTCTTT. This codes for CASRTQGAQNTEAFF. The full variable domain, completed using reference TRBV11-2 and TRBJ1-1, is EAGVAQSPRYKIIEKRQSVAFWCNPISGHATLYWYQQILGQGPKLLIQFQNNGVVDDSQLPKDRFSAERLKGVDSTLKIQPAKLEDSAVYLCASRTQGAQNTEAFFGQGTRLTVV.

This clonotype was picked up many times. The gene calls are TRBV12-3 or TRBV12-4 and TRBJ1-3; D is undetermined. V shed 3 bases and J shed 4 bases, with 4 bases lying between them. The CDR3 loop spans 12 amino acids. The CDR3 loop reads CASSFWGNTIYF. In DNA form, the CDR3 reads TGTGCCAGCAGTTTTTGGGGAAACACCATATATTTT.

The chain links TRBV7-8 to TRBJ2-5; D perhaps matches TRBD2 (6 bases). The DNA matches TRBJ2-7 better at its end, which makes the J call doubtful. Germline-derived CDR1 and CDR2 are SGHVS and FQNEAQ. The CDR3 contains 12 residues. CDR3 coding DNA: TGTGCCAGCACCCCGGGAGTCTACGAGCAGTACTTC. This codes for CASTPGVYEQYF.

In its sample, this clonotype was seen many times. This chain joins TRBV30 and TRBJ2-7; 9 bases are a match to TRBD1. Germline V gene data show CDR1 as GTSNPN and CDR2 as SVGIG (reference sequence). The V segment lost 0 bases and the J segment 3 bases; nucleotides outside the gene matches: 9. The CDR3 runs 16 residues. CDR3 coding DNA: TGTGCCTGGAGTGTACGTTGGACAGGGGAGAACTACGAGCAGTACTTC. It codes for CAWSVRWTGENYEQYF.

The rearrangement uses TRBV7-2 and TRBJ1-2; D uncertain. The germline V gene has CDR1 SGHTA and CDR2 FQGNSA. Trimming removed 3 bases from V and 6 bases from J, with 14 bases in between. The CDR3 is 14 residues long. CDR3 region: CASSLDGSLDGYTF. The CDR3 region has the DNA TGTGCCAGCAGCTTGGACGGATCCTTAGATGGCTACACCTTC.

A single count supports this clonotype. The rearrangement links TRBV29-1 to TRBJ2-5, with D hard to call. The germline CDR1 and CDR2 sequences are SQVTM and ANQGSEA. Trimming left V 2 bases short and J 0 bases short, with 7 bases between. The CDR3 is made up of 13 amino acids. In nucleotides, the CDR3 is TGCAGCGTTGAATGGACCAACCAAGAGACCCAGTACTTC. This codes for CSVEWTNQETQYF.

This clonotype was counted at least ten times. The J gene is TRBJ2-7, the V gene TRBV7-2; TRBD2 matches 11 bases. Germline values: CDR1 SGHTA, CDR2 FQGNSA. The CDR3 spans 14 residues. J gave up 7 bases and V 1 base, and 3 bases lay outside the gene matches. The CDR3 DNA reads as TGTGCCAGCAGCTTAGAGGGACTAGCGGAGGAGCAGTACTTC. It specifies CASSLEGLAEEQYF.

This chain connects TRBV28 to TRBJ2-7, with D perhaps matching TRBD1 (6 bases). The CDR3 is 14 residues long. The V gene's germline CDR1 is MDHEN and CDR2 SYDVKM. V lost 6 bases and J 3 bases, leaving 15 bases between the germline ends. CDR3 coding DNA: TGTGCCAGCAGCGGGACATACCCCTACTACGAGCAGTACTTC. Protein product: CASSGTYPYYEQYF. The full variable domain, its missing parts supplied by reference TRBV28 and TRBJ2-7, is DVKVTQSSRYLVKRTGEKVFLECVQDMDHENMFWYRQDPGLGLRLIYFSYDVKMKEKGDIPEGYSVSREKKERFSLILESASTNQTSMYLCASSGTYPYYEQYFGPGTRLTVT.

This clonotype was picked up many times. A junction boundary mismatches the germline segment, possibly from a read error. The gene calls are TRBV11-2 and TRBJ1-2; perhaps TRBD1 as D (6 bases). The CDR3 runs to 14 residues. Germline assignment: CDR1 SGHAT and CDR2 FQNNGV. The CDR3: CASSLGQSNYGYTF. The CDR3 bases are TGCGCCAGCAGCCTAGGACAGAGTAACTATGGCTACACCTTC. Filled out from reference TRBV11-2 and TRBJ1-2, the complete variable domain reads EAGVAQSPRYKIIEKRQSVAFWCNPISGHATLYWYQQILGQGPKLLIQFQNNGVVDDSQLPKDRFSAERLKGVDSTLKIQPAKLEDSAVYLCASSLGQSNYGYTFGSGTRLTVV.

A word on this clonotype: A clone one base away is much larger, so this may be a read error. CDR3 protein: CASSHTGGHQPQYF. The CDR3 nucleotides are TGTGCCAGCAGCCATACAGGGGGGCATCAGCCCCAGTATTTT. The chain couples TRBV4-2 to TRBJ1-5; 8 positions match TRBD1. The J call is doubtful: the DNA matches TRBJ2-3 better. Germline CDR1 is LGHNA and CDR2 is YNFKEQ. This CDR3 contains 14 residues.

This clonotype came up many times. The V call is TRBV12-3 or TRBV12-4, the J call TRBJ1-2; D gene ambiguous. The CDR3 is made up of 14 amino acids. Between the trimmed V and J ends, which lost 8 bases and 4 bases, there was a span of 17 bases. In DNA, the CDR3 is TGTGCCAGCGGAGAACGAGGACCCTTCTATGGCTACACCTTC. Its protein is CASGERGPFYGYTF.

This clonotype appeared many times. The CDR3, as DNA: TGCAGTGCTTCCGGACAGGCCAGGATTTCCTACGAGCAGTACTTC. Protein product: CSASGQARISYEQYF. The rearrangement links TRBV20-1 to TRBJ2-7, with TRBD1 identical over 7 bases. This CDR3 is built from 15 residues. The germline gives CDR1 DFQATT, CDR2 SNEGSKA (reference sequence). V gave up 5 bases and J gave up 1 base; unmatched junction bases: 11.

This clonotype occurred many times. The chain links TRBV12-3 or TRBV12-4 to TRBJ1-2; 9 nucleotides agree with TRBD1. The J segment lost 8 bases and the V segment lost 4 bases, leaving 11 bases of the junction unmatched. The CDR3 is made up of 15 amino acids. For the CDR3, the DNA is TGTGCCAGCAGTTGGGGGACAGGGACGTCCGAGGGCTACACCTTC. Its translation: CASSWGTGTSEGYTF.

The genes are TRBV27 and TRBJ1-5; D is possibly TRBD1 (6 bases). V dropped 5 bases and J dropped 1 base, with 12 bases sitting between them. Germline assignment: CDR1 MNHEY and CDR2 SMNVEV (reference sequence). This CDR3 region has 15 residues. CDR3 in amino acids: CASSMTGHSNQPQHF. CDR3 bases: TGTGCCAGCAGTATGACGGGACACAGCAATCAGCCCCAGCATTTT.

The chain carries TRBV29-1 and TRBJ1-2; 8 bases are a match to TRBD1. Germline values: CDR1 SQVTM, CDR2 ANQGSEA. The CDR3 is 13 amino acids. With 6 bases clipped from V and 1 base from J, the junction kept 4 bases outside the gene matches. CDR3 protein: CSVTTGDNYGYTF. The CDR3 DNA reads TGCAGCGTCACGACAGGGGATAACTATGGCTACACCTTC.

The chain combines TRBV6-1 with TRBJ1-1, with D unclear. V shed 3 bases and J shed 8 bases, with 13 bases lying between them. The CDR3 has 13 amino acids. Per the germline V gene, CDR1 is MNHNS and CDR2 is SASEGT. For the CDR3, the DNA is TGTGCCAGCAGTGACCCCACGCGGATGGAAGCTTTCTTT. Its translation is CASSDPTRMEAFF.

This clonotype was counted many times. The J gene is TRBJ1-1, the V gene TRBV6-1; D is unresolved. Trimming shortened V by 6 bases and J by 5 bases, and 13 bases separated the two germline ends. Looked up from germline, CDR1 is MNHNS and CDR2 is SASEGT. There are 13 residues in the CDR3. The CDR3 loop is CASRDGPVTEAFF. The DNA for the CDR3 is TGTGCCAGCAGGGACGGGCCGGTAACTGAAGCTTTCTTT.

This clonotype came up a few times. V and J are TRBV20-1 and TRBJ1-2, with 9 bases identical to TRBD1. This CDR3 has 14 residues. V lost 3 bases, J lost 6 bases, and 8 bases stayed unmatched. Looked up from germline, CDR1 is DFQATT and CDR2 is SNEGSKA (reference sequence). In nucleotides, the CDR3 is TGCAGTGCTAGTCCTTCCGGGACAGGGCATGGCTACACCTTC. Residues: CSASPSGTGHGYTF.

J is TRBJ1-5 and V is TRBV19; a possible D gene is TRBD1 (5 bases). Trimming took off 4 bases at V and 3 bases at J, with 10 bases between the two ends. This CDR3 spans 14 amino acids. Germline lookup yields CDR1 LNHDA and CDR2 SQIVND (reference sequence). For the CDR3, the DNA is TGTGCCAGTAGTACAGGGCACCCCAATCAGCCCCAGCATTTT. Protein product: CASSTGHPNQPQHF.

The chain uses TRBV6-2 or TRBV6-3 and TRBJ1-2, with D perhaps matching TRBD1 (5 bases). V was shortened by 3 bases and J by 8 bases, with 13 bases between the two germline ends. The CDR3 has 13 residues. Germline V gives CDR1 MNHEY, CDR2 SVGEGT. CDR3 residues: CASSYGRGGGYTF. The CDR3 nucleotides are TGTGCCAGCAGTTATGGTCGGGGCGGCGGCTACACCTTC.

This clonotype was observed at least ten times. This sequence joins TRBV28 and TRBJ1-3, with D possibly matching TRBD1 (5 bases). The germline V and J ends were trimmed by 4 bases and 2 bases, with 12 bases remaining between them. CDR3 size: 15 residues. Germline assignment: CDR1 MDHEN and CDR2 SYDVKM. The CDR3 sequence: CASSSQGSPGNTIYF. The CDR3 nucleotides are TGTGCCAGCAGTTCTCAGGGTTCTCCTGGAAACACCATATATTTT.

The table lists this clonotype with many counts. The chain joins TRBV7-6 to TRBJ2-2, with D perhaps matching TRBD1 or TRBD2 (7 bases each). Deletions cut 5 bases from V and 4 bases from J, with 14 bases between. The CDR3 extends over 15 amino acids. CDR1 and CDR2 from the germline V gene are SGHVS and FNYEAQ. The CDR3 protein is CASSAGGGITGELFF. In DNA form, the CDR3 reads TGTGCCAGCAGCGCAGGGGGAGGGATCACCGGGGAGCTGTTTTTT.

The V and J genes are TRBV7-3 and TRBJ2-2, with D perhaps matching TRBD1 (6 bases). This CDR3 has 15 amino acids. V lost 5 bases and J 5 bases, leaving 15 bases between the germline ends. CDR1 and CDR2 from the germline V gene are SGHTA and FQGTGA. Here the CDR3 DNA reads TGTGCCAGCAGCGCCGCGACAGGCGGGACCGGGGAGCTGTTTTTT. Translated, it gives CASSAATGGTGELFF.

In this sample, this clonotype turned up many times. The rearrangement uses TRBV10-3 and TRBJ1-3, with D hard to call. CDR3 size: 15 residues. Trimming removed 4 bases from V and 2 bases from J, with 12 bases in between. In germline, CDR1 is ENHRY, CDR2 SYGVKD. The CDR3 protein is CAISGVGRTGNTIYF. The CDR3 region has the DNA TGTGCCATCAGTGGGGTAGGGAGGACTGGAAACACCATATATTTT.

This clonotype occurred many times. The chain has TRBV6-2 or TRBV6-3 and TRBJ2-7; 11 nucleotides align to TRBD2. The ends lost 2 bases at V and 4 bases at J; junction bases unmatched: 7. Germline lookup yields CDR1 MNHEY and CDR2 SVGEGT. The CDR3 has 16 amino acids. CDR3 sequence (DNA): TGTGCCAGCAGTTACGAGGCTAGCGGGAGGTTGTACGAGCAGTACTTC. As protein: CASSYEASGRLYEQYF.